These 9 T cell receptor beta chains share one sample of origin, sequenced in a study of identical twins. Via MiXCR, TCRdb re-called the 5' RACE reads, giving one row per CDR3 protein. In the table there are some 230,000 distinct CDR3 sequences, approximately 7.1% of which are singletons. The same sample was also used in a study of T cells expressing NK-cell markers.

Sequenced input: CD8+ T cells sorted from blood. Source of these receptors: a woman between 18 and 30 years old in good health.

This clonotype was counted many times. The chain carries TRBV4-3 and TRBJ2-7, with 7 bases fitting TRBD1. V trimming: 2 bases; J trimming: 5 bases; junction bases outside the gene matches: 12. The length of the CDR3 is 16 residues. Germline V lookup: CDR1 LGHNA, CDR2 YSLEER. As DNA, the CDR3 is TGCGCCAGCAGCCAAACACCCGGACAGGTCATCGACGAGCAGTACTTC. Translation gives CASSQTPGQVIDEQYF.

This clonotype was seen more than once but under ten times. The J gene is TRBJ2-2, the V gene TRBV27; D ambiguous. Germline CDR1 MNHEY, CDR2 SMNVEV (reference sequence). CDR3 length: 15 residues. The germline V and J ends were trimmed by 4 bases and 1 base, with 10 bases remaining between them. The CDR3 DNA sequence: TGTGCCAGCAGTTGGGATACCAGGAACACCGGGGAGCTGTTTTTT. Translated, it gives CASSWDTRNTGELFF.

The chain is built from TRBV25-1 and TRBJ2-3; 11 positions agree with TRBD2. The CDR3 contains 19 residues. Germline V gene data show CDR1 as MGHDK and CDR2 as SYGVNS. V lost 8 bases to trimming and J lost 0 bases; unmatched junction nucleotides: 16. The CDR3 sequence is CASLGLAGFPPPSTDTQYF. DNA of the CDR3: TGTGCCAGCCTAGGACTAGCGGGTTTCCCACCGCCTAGCACAGATACGCAGTATTTT.

This clonotype has ten or more counts. The chain links TRBV6-1 to TRBJ2-3; D is uncertain. Per germline, CDR1 MNHNS and CDR2 SASEGT. The CDR3 length is 13 residues. V lost 6 bases and J lost 6, with 13 bases in between. The CDR3 nucleotides read TGTGCCAGCAGCGGACCTCCGTGGGATACGCAGTATTTT. It specifies CASSGPPWDTQYF.

This clonotype was seen many times. The chain uses TRBV3-1 and TRBJ2-1; maybe TRBD2 (5 bases). The CDR3 sequence is 12 residues long. Germline lookup yields CDR1 LGHDT and CDR2 YNNKEL (reference sequence). Trimming cost V 5 bases and J 6 bases, with 8 bases left between them. DNA for the CDR3: TGTGCCAGCAGCGCACTAGTCAATGAGCAGTTCTTC. Residues: CASSALVNEQFF.

Many counts were recorded for this clonotype. The CDR3 DNA follows: TGTGCCAGCAGCATCTCTACCGCCGGGGACGAGCAGTACTTC. Translating gives CASSISTAGDEQYF. V usage is TRBV12-3 or TRBV12-4 and J usage is TRBJ2-7; possible D gene TRBD2, 5 bases. V was shortened by 6 bases and J by 5 bases, with 17 bases between the two germline ends. The CDR3 runs to 14 residues.

This clonotype was picked up a small number of times. The CDR3 reads CKCGGNTEAFF. CDR3 sequence (DNA): TGCAAGTGCGGGGGCAACACTGAAGCTTTCTTT. This chain connects TRBV20-1 to TRBJ1-1; TRBD1 is a possible D gene (6 bases). Germline V gene sequence: CDR1 DFQATT, CDR2 SNEGSKA (reference sequence). This CDR3 contains 11 residues.

The chain recombines TRBV20-1 with TRBJ1-5, with D possibly TRBD1 on 5 matching bases. V lost 6 bases to trimming and J lost 0 bases, with 18 bases between them. The CDR3 length is 16 residues. Germline V lookup: CDR1 DFQATT, CDR2 SNEGSKA (reference sequence). The CDR3 bases are TGCAGTGCCTTCGGGACGGCCACTTTTAGCAATCAGCCCCAGCATTTT. Translation: CSAFGTATFSNQPQHF.

This chain uses TRBV6-1 with TRBJ2-1, with a tentative D call TRBD2 (6 bases). CDR3 length: 15 residues. Between the trimmed V and J ends, which lost 6 bases and 5 bases, there was a span of 17 bases. Germline V gives CDR1 MNHNS, CDR2 SASEGT. The CDR3 sequence: CASRTRRVFNNEQFF. The DNA for the CDR3 is TGTGCCAGCAGAACCCGGAGGGTTTTTAACAATGAGCAGTTCTTC.